These 30 T cell receptor beta chains came from one sample sequenced in a study of CD8 T cells in Susac syndrome. RNA was extracted with the RNeasy kit, and a quantity of about 0.45 to 1 ug was reverse transcribed using random hexamers. MiXCR, run by TCRdb on the immunoSEQ multiplex PCR reads, gives a single entry per CDR3 protein. The sample has about 22,000 distinct CDR3 sequences; approximately 93% are singletons. The source material was CD8+ T cells from PBMCs. Receptors originate from a human donor in good health.

The table lists this clonotype with a count of one. This chain joins TRBV12-3 or TRBV12-4 and TRBJ2-3; 7 bases map to TRBD2. The CDR3 consists of 15 residues. V dropped 1 base and J dropped 1; count of bases not matched to a gene: 2. The CDR3 sequence is CASSLVAGGTDTQYF. As DNA, the CDR3 is TGTGCCAGCAGTTTAGTGGCGGGGGGCACAGATACGCAGTATTTT.

This clonotype was counted a single time. The chain uses TRBV19 and TRBJ1-1, with D unclear. This CDR3 is 12 amino acids long. Trimming removed 3 bases from V and 11 bases from J, with 13 bases in between. The germline CDR1 and CDR2 sequences are LNHDA and SQIVND (reference sequence). Here the CDR3 DNA reads TGTGCCAGTAGTATTAAGGGAAGGTCGGCTTTCTTT. The encoded protein is CASSIKGRSAFF. The variable domain in full, with the rest retrieved from reference TRBV19 and TRBJ1-1, is DGGITQSPKYLFRKEGQNVTLSCEQNLNHDAMYWYRQDPGQGLRLIYYSQIVNDFQKGDIAEGYSVSREKKESFPLTVTSAQKNPTAFYLCASSIKGRSAFFGQGTRLTVV.

The V and J genes are TRBV29-1 and TRBJ2-7; 9 bases line up with TRBD1. There are 14 residues in the CDR3. The J segment lost 2 bases and the V segment lost 6 bases, leaving 8 bases of the junction unmatched. Germline V gene lookup returns CDR1 SQVTM and CDR2 ANQGSEA. The CDR3 DNA reads as TGCAGCGTCATACCCGGGACAGGGACCTACGAGCAGTACTTC. Protein product: CSVIPGTGTYEQYF.

The CDR3 DNA is TGTGCCAGTAGTATTGACTTAAGAGAGATTGAGCAGTTCTTC. Its protein is CASSIDLREIEQFF. The chain joins TRBV19 to TRBJ2-1; D unclear. V lost 3 bases and J lost 9, with 15 bases in between. Germline V CDR1 and CDR2: LNHDA, SQIVND (reference sequence). This CDR3 has 14 amino acids.

The rearrangement links TRBV20-1 to TRBJ2-7, with D possibly TRBD2 on 6 matching bases. The CDR3 loop spans 13 amino acids. Trimming shortened V by 6 bases and J by 2 bases, and 14 bases separated the two germline ends. Germline V lookup: CDR1 DFQATT, CDR2 SNEGSKA (reference sequence). The CDR3 protein is CSAGGREAYEQYF. The DNA for the CDR3 is TGCAGTGCCGGAGGCAGGGAGGCCTACGAGCAGTACTTC.

This chain joins TRBV14 and TRBJ2-7; D perhaps matches TRBD1 (6 bases). Germline CDR1 SGHDN, CDR2 FVKESK. This CDR3 has 12 amino acids. V lost 2 bases, J lost 5 bases, and 7 bases lay in between. CDR3 bases: TGTGCCAGCAGCCAAAACAGGGACGAGCAGTACTTC. Amino acid sequence: CASSQNRDEQYF.

The chain joins TRBV10-3 to TRBJ1-2; D possibly corresponds to TRBD1 (6 bases). Germline-derived CDR1 and CDR2 are ENHRY and SYGVKD. There are 14 residues in the CDR3. V lost 6 bases, J lost 6 bases, and 17 bases lay in between. DNA of the CDR3: TGTGCCATCAGAGAGGTGGAACAGGGACATGGCTACACCTTC. This gives the protein CAIREVEQGHGYTF.

This sequence joins TRBV7-9 and TRBJ2-7; D gene ambiguous. The germline gives CDR1 SEHNR, CDR2 FQNEAQ (reference sequence). The V and J ends lost 5 bases and 2 bases respectively, with 10 bases between them. CDR3 length equals 13 residues. CDR3 nucleotide sequence: TGTGCCAGCAGCCACCCCCGGACCTACGAGCAGTACTTC. This gives the protein CASSHPRTYEQYF.

The rearrangement links TRBV5-6 to TRBJ2-1; 11 nucleotides line up with TRBD2. Trimming cost V 0 bases and J 1 base; bases outside gene matches: 6. Germline CDR1 SGHDT, CDR2 YYEEEE. This CDR3 region has 18 residues. The CDR3 here is CASSLDLTSGGSYNEQFF. The CDR3 region has the DNA TGTGCCAGCAGCTTGGACCTAACTAGCGGGGGTTCCTACAATGAGCAGTTCTTC.

J is TRBJ2-6 and V is TRBV4-3, with TRBD1 matching over 8 bases. The CDR3 contains 18 residues. Trimming cost V 7 bases and J 0 bases; bases outside gene matches: 11. Germline V CDR1 and CDR2: LGHNA, YSLEER. This CDR3 is CASTPDGTGISGANVLTF. As DNA, the CDR3 is TGCGCCAGCACCCCTGACGGGACAGGCATCTCTGGGGCCAACGTCCTGACTTTC.

The chain joins TRBV9 to TRBJ2-3, with D maybe TRBD1 (6 bases). The germline gives CDR1 SGDLS, CDR2 YYNGEE. CDR3 length: 17 amino acids. The V end lost 1 base, the J end lost 0 bases, and 15 bases lay between the germline ends. CDR3 nucleotide sequence: TGTGCCAGCAGCGTAAGGAATGGACAGACTAGCACAGATACGCAGTATTTT. Translation: CASSVRNGQTSTDTQYF.

The chain recombines TRBV19 with TRBJ1-2; D is unclear. V lost 5 bases, J lost 4 bases, and 8 bases lay in between. This CDR3 is 12 amino acids long. Germline V gives CDR1 LNHDA, CDR2 SQIVND (reference sequence). Written as DNA, the CDR3 is TGTGCCAGTAGTCAAGAGTCCTATGGCTACACCTTC. Its translation: CASSQESYGYTF.

This chain links TRBV20-1 with TRBJ1-2; the D is unclear. Germline loops: CDR1 DFQATT, CDR2 SNEGSKA (reference sequence). V was trimmed by 6 bases and J by 0 bases, leaving 20 bases between them. The length of the CDR3 is 16 residues. The CDR3 protein is CSAVGRVGPANYGYTF. DNA of the CDR3: TGCAGTGCCGTAGGGAGGGTTGGCCCTGCTAACTATGGCTACACCTTC.

This sequence joins TRBV12-3 or TRBV12-4 and TRBJ1-2, with 8 nucleotides matching TRBD1. The CDR3 covers 17 residues. Trimming cost V 6 bases and J 3 bases; bases outside gene matches: 15. The CDR3 sequence is CASRKGQENRDDYGYTF. The DNA of the CDR3 is TGTGCCAGCAGGAAGGGACAGGAAAATAGAGACGACTATGGCTACACCTTC.

The V and J genes are TRBV18 and TRBJ1-1; 10 positions match TRBD1. The V gene end was trimmed by 4 bases and the J gene end by 5 bases; junction bases not matched to a gene: 7. The CDR3 is 15 amino acids. Per germline, CDR1 KGHSH and CDR2 LQKENI. CDR3 DNA sequence: TGTGCCAGCTCACAATGGGACAGGGGAGGGACTGAAGCTTTCTTT. It codes for CASSQWDRGGTEAFF.

The genes are TRBV29-1 and TRBJ1-3; a weak D match, TRBD1 (6 bases). The CDR3 is made up of 15 amino acids. The ends were cut back, 4 bases at V and 0 bases at J, with 13 bases in the middle. Germline values: CDR1 SQVTM, CDR2 ANQGSEA. The CDR3 is CSVVGNRDSGNTIYF. CDR3 coding DNA: TGCAGCGTTGTGGGGAACAGGGACTCTGGAAACACCATATATTTT.

The rearrangement links TRBV12-3 or TRBV12-4 to TRBJ1-4; TRBD1 is a possible D gene (5 bases). Trimming took off 6 bases at V and 12 bases at J, with 17 bases between the two ends. The CDR3 length is 13 residues. CDR3 protein: CASSSEWGVELFF. In DNA, the CDR3 is TGTGCCAGCAGCTCCGAATGGGGCGTGGAACTGTTTTTT.

J is TRBJ1-5 and V is TRBV4-1; D unresolved. Germline CDR1 reads MGHRA; CDR2 reads YSYEKL. Trimming removed 5 bases from V and 5 bases from J, with 16 bases in between. This CDR3 comprises 15 residues. The CDR3: CASSDAGSWDQPQHF. In DNA, the CDR3 is TGCGCCAGCAGCGATGCGGGGTCATGGGATCAGCCCCAGCATTTT.

This clonotype is a singleton in its sample. The chain links TRBV12-3 or TRBV12-4 to TRBJ1-5; D ambiguous. The CDR3 has 15 amino acids. The V gene lost 3 bases and the J gene lost 1 base, with 10 bases spanning the gap. The CDR3 coding sequence is TGTGCCAGCAGTTTGTGGGGTGGAAGCAATCAGCCCCAGCATTTT. This translates into CASSLWGGSNQPQHF.

The V call is TRBV6-2 or TRBV6-3, the J call TRBJ2-1, with 7 nucleotides matching TRBD2. Germline values: CDR1 MNHEY, CDR2 SVGEGT. This CDR3 spans 14 amino acids. The trim removed 6 bases at V and 4 bases at J, leaving 6 bases unmatched. In nucleotides, the CDR3 is TGTGCCAGCAGCCTAGCGGCCGATTACAATGAGCAGTTCTTC. Protein sequence: CASSLAADYNEQFF.

V is TRBV7-9 and J is TRBJ1-2, with D unresolved. The CDR3 contains 12 residues. CDR1 and CDR2 (germline): SEHNR, FQNEAQ (reference sequence). Trimming shortened V by 2 bases and J by 4 bases, and 5 bases separated the two germline ends. The CDR3 DNA reads as TGTGCCAGCAGCTTATATGCCTATGGCTACACCTTC. Translated, it gives CASSLYAYGYTF.

V usage is TRBV7-9 and J usage is TRBJ2-7, with 11 nucleotides matching TRBD1. The CDR3 has 15 amino acids. CDR1 and CDR2 (germline): SEHNR, FQNEAQ (reference sequence). With 5 bases clipped from V and 3 bases from J, the junction kept 6 bases outside the gene matches. The DNA for the CDR3 is TGTGCCAGCAGCATATCCGGGACAGGGGGCTACGAGCAGTACTTC. It is translated as CASSISGTGGYEQYF.

This clonotype was recorded only once. The chain links TRBV6-1 to TRBJ2-7; D remains unclear. V was shortened by 2 bases and J by 3 bases, with 11 bases between the two germline ends. There are 14 residues in the CDR3. Germline CDR1 and CDR2: MNHNS and SASEGT. DNA for the CDR3: TGTGCCAGCAGTGAACAGCACACCGACTACGAGCAGTACTTC. It specifies CASSEQHTDYEQYF.

The CDR3 bases are TGTGCCAGCAGCTCGATCGGGACCGCGAGCTCCTACGAGCAGTACTTC. Amino acids: CASSSIGTASSYEQYF. The chain employs TRBV7-8 and TRBJ2-7; D possibly uses TRBD1 or TRBD2 (5 bases each). Germline CDR1 reads SGHVS; CDR2 reads FQNEAQ. The CDR3 loop spans 16 amino acids. V gave up 4 bases and J gave up 0 bases, with 16 bases separating them.

This rearrangement joins TRBV7-9 to TRBJ2-3; 8 nucleotides agree with TRBD2. Germline assignment: CDR1 SEHNR and CDR2 FQNEAQ (reference sequence). J lost 2 bases, V lost 5 bases, and 12 bases had no gene match. This CDR3 comprises 17 residues. This CDR3 reads CASSPPPGGKVTDTQYF. CDR3 nucleotide sequence: TGTGCCAGCAGCCCCCCACCGGGGGGGAAAGTCACAGATACGCAGTATTTT.

In this sample, this clonotype turned up once. The genes are TRBV7-2 and TRBJ1-1, with a tentative D call TRBD1 (6 bases). The CDR3 sequence is 16 residues long. CDR1 and CDR2 (germline): SGHTA, FQGNSA. V was pared by 7 bases and J by 1 base, with 19 bases between. The CDR3 sequence is CASILVGGASNTEAFF. The CDR3 DNA follows: TGTGCCAGCATCCTCGTAGGGGGGGCCTCGAACACTGAAGCTTTCTTT.

With regard to this clonotype: An end of the junction does not agree with germline; a read error may underlie this. The CDR3 sequence is CASSDPGTNTGEPFF. The CDR3 nucleotides are TGTGCCAGCAGCGATCCGGGCACGAACACCGGGGAGCCGTTTTTT. The genes are TRBV7-9 and TRBJ2-2, with D possibly TRBD2 on 5 matching bases. The CDR3 has 15 amino acids. Germline V gives CDR1 SEHNR, CDR2 FQNEAQ (reference sequence).

The V and J genes are TRBV13 and TRBJ1-2; tentatively, D is TRBD1 (5 bases). CDR1 is PRHDT, CDR2 FYEKMQ, per germline (reference sequence). V lost 4 bases, J lost 3 bases, and 15 bases lay in between. CDR3 length: 15 residues. CDR3 protein: CASSYPSVGDYGYTF. In DNA form, the CDR3 reads TGTGCCAGCAGCTACCCCTCGGTGGGGGACTATGGCTACACCTTC.

This chain connects TRBV3-1 to TRBJ1-2; 8 bases are shared with TRBD1. The CDR3 has 13 amino acids. V trimming: 4 bases; J trimming: 5 bases; junction bases outside the gene matches: 3. The germline V gene has CDR1 LGHDT and CDR2 YNNKEL (reference sequence). The CDR3 loop is CASSLGTGYGYTF. CDR3 nucleotide sequence: TGTGCCAGCAGCCTCGGGACAGGTTATGGCTACACCTTC.

The V call is TRBV2, the J call TRBJ2-1, with D tentatively TRBD1 or TRBD2 (5 bases each). This CDR3 is built from 15 residues. V dropped 2 bases and J dropped 6 bases, with 14 bases sitting between them. Germline loops: CDR1 SNHLY, CDR2 FYNNEI. The CDR3 DNA reads TGTGCCAGCAGTGAATTTCGGGGCAGCAGCAATGAGCAGTTCTTC. Encoded protein: CASSEFRGSSNEQFF.